The rows below give T cell receptor beta chains drawn from one sample of a study of monozygotic twins with inflammatory bowel disease. TCRdb re-analyzed the 5' RACE reads; it lists each CDR3 protein once, without DNA. The sample has 420,000 or so distinct CDR3 sequences. Sequenced input: blood. The receptors stem from a human donor with ulcerative colitis or Crohn's disease, or a healthy co-twin of an affected twin (not recorded which). Each CDR3 is given with its conserved first and last residue.

v_gene	j_gene	CDR3aa
TRBV20-1	TRBJ2-7	CSAGKVYEQYF
TRBV5-1	TRBJ1-4	CASTPGGATNEKLFF
TRBV6-1	TRBJ2-5	CASTKTRGTGFPRETQYF
TRBV28	TRBJ2-5	CASSFFAEQGVQETQYF
TRBV11-2	TRBJ1-4	CASSRTGPTNEKLFF
TRBV4-1	TRBJ1-2	CASRIPGQTNYGYTF
TRBV6-5	TRBJ1-2	CASSPTGGKSYTF
TRBV2	TRBJ1-5	CASKKSGTGFGQPQHF
TRBV5-1	TRBJ2-1	CASSLGRGAPYNEQFF
TRBV7-2	TRBJ2-1	CASSWGQGRTSGAWWFF
TRBV19	TRBJ2-5	CASRGAETQYF
TRBV30	TRBJ2-7	CAWSVQGQGIYEQYF
TRBV19	TRBJ2-1	CASSIRGGVSYNEQFF
TRBV30	TRBJ2-1	CAWSTTGQPYNEQFF
TRBV29-1	TRBJ2-3	CSVGEARTDTQYF
TRBV9	TRBJ2-1	CASSVTSLAGFNEQFF
TRBV27	TRBJ1-4	CASSPQGARANEKLFF
TRBV19	TRBJ2-1	CASSTGGLGEQFF
TRBV20-1	TRBJ2-5	CSARDPDRRGTQYF
TRBV6-4	TRBJ1-1	CASSDAGDRGRNTEAFF